This TCR beta chain stems from a study of human T cells and chemical hapten exposure. Time point meaning: pre-sensitization, week 0. The treatment is: therapeutic diphenylcyclopropenone sensitization with weekly scalp DPC. This clonotype came up many times. From the RACE reads, TCRdb called clonotypes with MiXCR, one entry per CDR3 protein. The sample lists 380,000 or so distinct CDR3 sequences, about 5% seen once, with about 8.2% in the top ten. Trimming removed 0 bases from V and 4 bases from J, with 15 bases in between. Germline CDR1 reads SEHNR; CDR2 reads FQNEAQ (reference sequence). The CDR3 sequence is 16 residues long.

This chain links TRBV7-9 with TRBJ1-2; weak D call: TRBD1 (5 bases). The sequence came from a woman younger than 35 with alopecia areata. Some clones in this sample may be carry-over from other donors' samples. Sequencing was performed on whole blood, taken in connection with sensitization to the hapten diphenylcyclopropenone (DPC). The CDR3 DNA reads as TGTGCCAGCAGCTTAGCTGCAGTGGGGCAGGGCTATGGCTACACCTTC. It encodes CASSLAAVGQGYGYTF.